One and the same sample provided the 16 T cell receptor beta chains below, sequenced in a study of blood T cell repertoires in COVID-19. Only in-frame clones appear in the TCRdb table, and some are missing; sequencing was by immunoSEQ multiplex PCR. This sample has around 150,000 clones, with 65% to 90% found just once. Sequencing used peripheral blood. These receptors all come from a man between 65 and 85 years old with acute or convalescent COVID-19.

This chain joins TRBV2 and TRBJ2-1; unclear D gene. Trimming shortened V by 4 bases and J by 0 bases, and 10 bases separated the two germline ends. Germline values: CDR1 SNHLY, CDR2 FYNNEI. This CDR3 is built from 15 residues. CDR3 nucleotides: TGTGCCAGCAGTGTTGAATACAACTCCTACAATGAGCAGTTCTTC. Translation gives CASSVEYNSYNEQFF.

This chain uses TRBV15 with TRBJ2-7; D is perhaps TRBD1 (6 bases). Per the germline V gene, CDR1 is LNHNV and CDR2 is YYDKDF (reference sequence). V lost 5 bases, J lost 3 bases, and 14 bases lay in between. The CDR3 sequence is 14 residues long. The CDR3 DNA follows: TGTGCCACCAGCGACCGGGACATCTTCTACGAGCAGTACTTC. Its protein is CATSDRDIFYEQYF.

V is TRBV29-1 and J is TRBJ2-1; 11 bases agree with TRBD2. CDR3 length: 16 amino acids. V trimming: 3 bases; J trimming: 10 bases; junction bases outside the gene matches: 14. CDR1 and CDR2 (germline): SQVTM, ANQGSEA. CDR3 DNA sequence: TGCAGCGTTGACGCCCGTAGCGGGAGGGCCCTAGGGGAGCAGTTCTTC. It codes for CSVDARSGRALGEQFF.

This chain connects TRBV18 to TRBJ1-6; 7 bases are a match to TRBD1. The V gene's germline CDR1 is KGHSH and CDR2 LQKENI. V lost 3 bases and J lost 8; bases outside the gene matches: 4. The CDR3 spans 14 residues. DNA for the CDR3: TGTGCCAGCTCACCCGACAGGGTCCATTCACCCCTCCACTTT. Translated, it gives CASSPDRVHSPLHF.

CDR3 region: CASSLASGSGYEQYF. CDR3 nucleotides: TGTGCCAGCAGCTTAGCTAGCGGGAGTGGGTACGAGCAGTACTTC. This chain connects TRBV11-2 to TRBJ2-7, with 10 bases fitting TRBD2. There are 15 residues in the CDR3. V was clipped by 1 base and J by 4 bases; unmatched bases: 4. Germline assignment: CDR1 SGHAT and CDR2 FQNNGV.

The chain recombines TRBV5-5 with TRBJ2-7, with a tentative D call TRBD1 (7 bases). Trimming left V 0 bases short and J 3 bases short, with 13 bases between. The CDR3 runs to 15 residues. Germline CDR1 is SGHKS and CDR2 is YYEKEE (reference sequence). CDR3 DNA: TGTGCCAGCAGCTTGGGCGGGGACAGTAGCTACGAGCAGTACTTC. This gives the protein CASSLGGDSSYEQYF.

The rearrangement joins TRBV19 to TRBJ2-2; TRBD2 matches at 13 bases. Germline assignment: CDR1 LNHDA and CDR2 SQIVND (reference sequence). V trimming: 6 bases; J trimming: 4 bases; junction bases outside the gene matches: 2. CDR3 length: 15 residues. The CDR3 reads CASRGLAGSTGELFF. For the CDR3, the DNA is TGTGCCAGTAGGGGACTAGCGGGATCCACCGGGGAGCTGTTTTTT.

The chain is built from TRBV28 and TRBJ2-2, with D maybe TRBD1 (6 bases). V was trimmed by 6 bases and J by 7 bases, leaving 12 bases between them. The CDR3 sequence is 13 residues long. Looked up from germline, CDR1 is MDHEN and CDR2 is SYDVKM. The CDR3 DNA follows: TGTGCCAGCAGAGAACAGGGAATCGGGGAGCTGTTTTTT. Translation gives CASREQGIGELFF.

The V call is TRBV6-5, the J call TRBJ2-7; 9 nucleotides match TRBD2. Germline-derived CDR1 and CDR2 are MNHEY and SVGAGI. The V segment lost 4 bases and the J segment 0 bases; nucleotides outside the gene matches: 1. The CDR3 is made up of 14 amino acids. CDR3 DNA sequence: TGTGCCAGCAGTTTTAGCGGGAGCTCCTACGAGCAGTACTTC. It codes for CASSFSGSSYEQYF.

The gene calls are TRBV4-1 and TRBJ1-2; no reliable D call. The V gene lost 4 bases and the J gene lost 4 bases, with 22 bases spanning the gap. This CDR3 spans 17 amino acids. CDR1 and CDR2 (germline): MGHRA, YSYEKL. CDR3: CASSPGLGGRRGYGYTF. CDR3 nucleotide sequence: TGCGCCAGCAGCCCTGGTCTTGGAGGCCGGCGGGGCTATGGCTACACCTTC.

The CDR3 nucleotides read TGTGCCAGCAGCCCCCAGGGGCTAGCGGATTACGAGCAGTACTTC. Amino acid sequence: CASSPQGLADYEQYF. The V and J genes are TRBV11-2 and TRBJ2-7; a weak D match, TRBD2 (7 bases). The CDR3 contains 15 residues. The ends were cut back, 5 bases at V and 4 bases at J, with 18 bases in the middle. Germline V gene data show CDR1 as SGHAT and CDR2 as FQNNGV.

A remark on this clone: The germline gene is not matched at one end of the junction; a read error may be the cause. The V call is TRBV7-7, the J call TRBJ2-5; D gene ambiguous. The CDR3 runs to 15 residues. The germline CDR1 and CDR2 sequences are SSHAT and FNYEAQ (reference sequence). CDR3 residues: CASSLIRGFQETQYF. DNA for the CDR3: TGTGCTAGCAGCTTAATACGAGGCTTCCAAGAGACCCAGTACTTC. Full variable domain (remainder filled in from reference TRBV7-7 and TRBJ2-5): GAGVSQSPRYKVTKRGQDVTLRCDPISSHATLYWYQQALGQGPEFLTYFNYEAQPDKSGLPSDRFSAERPEGSISTLTIQRTEQRDSAMYRCASSLIRGFQETQYFGPGTRLLVL.

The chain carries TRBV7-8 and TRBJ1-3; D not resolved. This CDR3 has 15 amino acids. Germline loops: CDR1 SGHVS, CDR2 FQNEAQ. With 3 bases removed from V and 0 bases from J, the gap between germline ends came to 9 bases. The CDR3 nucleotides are TGTGCCAGCAGCTTTGGGCAGTCCTCTGGAAACACCATATATTTT. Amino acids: CASSFGQSSGNTIYF.

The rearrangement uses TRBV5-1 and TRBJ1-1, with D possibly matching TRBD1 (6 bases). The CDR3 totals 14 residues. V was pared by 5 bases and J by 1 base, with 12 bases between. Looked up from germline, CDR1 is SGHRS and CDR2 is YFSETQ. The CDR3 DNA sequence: TGCGCCAGCAGAAGTACAGGGCAGAACACTGAAGCTTTCTTT. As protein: CASRSTGQNTEAFF.

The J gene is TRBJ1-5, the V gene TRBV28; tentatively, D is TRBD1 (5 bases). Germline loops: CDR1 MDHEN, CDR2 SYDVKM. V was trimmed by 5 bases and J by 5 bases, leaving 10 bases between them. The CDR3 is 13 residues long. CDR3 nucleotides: TGTGCCAGCAGTCTTCAGGGTCATCAGCCCCAGCATTTT. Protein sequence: CASSLQGHQPQHF.

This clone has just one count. In DNA, the CDR3 is TGTGCCAGTAGTGCCAACACGAACACTGAAGCTTTCTTT. Its protein product is CASSANTNTEAFF. The rearrangement links TRBV19 to TRBJ1-1; no clear D. V was trimmed by 5 bases and J by 1 base, leaving 8 bases between them. In germline, CDR1 is LNHDA, CDR2 SQIVND (reference sequence). The CDR3 is 13 residues long. Supplemented by reference TRBV19 and TRBJ1-1, the full variable domain reads DGGITQSPKYLFRKEGQNVTLSCEQNLNHDAMYWYRQDPGQGLRLIYYSQIVNDFQKGDIAEGYSVSREKKESFPLTVTSAQKNPTAFYLCASSANTNTEAFFGQGTRLTVV.